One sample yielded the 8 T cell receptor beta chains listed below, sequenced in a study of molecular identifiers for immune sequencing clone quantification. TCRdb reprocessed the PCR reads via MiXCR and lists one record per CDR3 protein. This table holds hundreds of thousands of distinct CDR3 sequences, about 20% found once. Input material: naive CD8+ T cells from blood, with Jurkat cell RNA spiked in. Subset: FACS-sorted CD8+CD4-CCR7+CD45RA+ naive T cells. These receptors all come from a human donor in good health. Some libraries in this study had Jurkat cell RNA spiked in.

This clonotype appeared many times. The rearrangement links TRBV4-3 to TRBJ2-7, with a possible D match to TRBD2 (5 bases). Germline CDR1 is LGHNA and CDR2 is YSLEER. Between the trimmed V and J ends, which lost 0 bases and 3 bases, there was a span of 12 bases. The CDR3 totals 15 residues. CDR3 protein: CASSQDPGNHYEQYF. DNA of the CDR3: TGCGCCAGCAGCCAAGATCCCGGGAACCACTACGAGCAGTACTTC.

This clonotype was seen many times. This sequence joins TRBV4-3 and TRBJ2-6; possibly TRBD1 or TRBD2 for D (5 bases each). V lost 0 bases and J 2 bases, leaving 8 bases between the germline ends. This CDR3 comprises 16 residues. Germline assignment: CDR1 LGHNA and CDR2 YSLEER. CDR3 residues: CASSQDRDPGANVLTF. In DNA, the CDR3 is TGCGCCAGCAGCCAAGATAGGGACCCTGGGGCCAACGTCCTGACTTTC.

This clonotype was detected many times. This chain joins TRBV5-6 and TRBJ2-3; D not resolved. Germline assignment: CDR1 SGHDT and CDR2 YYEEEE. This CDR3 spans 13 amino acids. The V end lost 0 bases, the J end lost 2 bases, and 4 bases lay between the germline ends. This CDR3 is CASSLGNTDTQYF. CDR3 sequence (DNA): TGTGCCAGCAGCTTGGGGAACACAGATACGCAGTATTTT.

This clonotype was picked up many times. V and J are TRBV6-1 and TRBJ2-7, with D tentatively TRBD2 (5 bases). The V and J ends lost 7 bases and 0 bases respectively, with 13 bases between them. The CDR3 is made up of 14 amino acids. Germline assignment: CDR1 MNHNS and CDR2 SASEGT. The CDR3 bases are TGTGCCAGCACGCCCCGGGGTAGCTCCTACGAGCAGTACTTC. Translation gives CASTPRGSSYEQYF.

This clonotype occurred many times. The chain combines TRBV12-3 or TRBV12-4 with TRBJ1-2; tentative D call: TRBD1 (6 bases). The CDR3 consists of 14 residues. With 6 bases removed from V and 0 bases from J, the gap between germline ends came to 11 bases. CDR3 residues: CASRLTGSNYGYTF. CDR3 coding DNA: TGTGCCAGCAGACTCACAGGGTCTAACTATGGCTACACCTTC.

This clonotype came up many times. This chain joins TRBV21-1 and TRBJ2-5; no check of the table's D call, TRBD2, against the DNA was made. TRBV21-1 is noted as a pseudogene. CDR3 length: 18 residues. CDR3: CASSKFATSGNLGETQYF. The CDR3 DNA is TGTGCCAGCAGCAAATTCGCGACTAGCGGGAATCTGGGTGAGACCCAGTACTTC.

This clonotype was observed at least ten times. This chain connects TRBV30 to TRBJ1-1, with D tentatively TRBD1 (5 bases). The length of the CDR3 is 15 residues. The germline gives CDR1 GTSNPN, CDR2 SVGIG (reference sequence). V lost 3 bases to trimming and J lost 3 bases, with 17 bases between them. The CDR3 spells CAWRGAGRAHTEAFF. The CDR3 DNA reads TGTGCCTGGAGGGGCGCCGGCAGGGCGCACACTGAAGCTTTCTTT.

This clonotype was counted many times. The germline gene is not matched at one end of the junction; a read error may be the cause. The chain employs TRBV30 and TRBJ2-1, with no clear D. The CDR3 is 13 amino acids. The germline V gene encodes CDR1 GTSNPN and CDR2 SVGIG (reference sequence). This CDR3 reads CAWSRDSHNEQFF. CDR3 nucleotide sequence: TGTGCCTGGAGTCGCGACTCCCACAATGAGCAGTTCTTC.